Sequencing of this T cell receptor beta chain was carried out in a study of control samples from healthy donors and cancer patients. Method: immunoSEQ multiplex PCR; TCRdb's copy keeps in-frame clones and lacks some. The top ten hold about an eighth of the sample, which has about 250,000 clones, around 79% seen once. The CDR3 sequence is 15 residues long. V shed 2 bases, J shed 1 base, and the junction held 4 bases outside the gene matches. Germline V CDR1 and CDR2: MDHEN, SYDVKM. The TCR was taken from an older woman with lung cancer. The source material was PBMCs. This chain joins TRBV28 and TRBJ2-7; 8 nucleotides align to TRBD1. CDR3 loop: CASSLGGQVSYEQYF. DNA for the CDR3: TGTGCCAGCAGTTTAGGGGGACAGGTATCCTACGAGCAGTACTTC.